The following is a T cell receptor beta chain sequence with its context. Its antigen is unidentified. Losses at the gene ends were 3 bases for V and 4 bases for J; bases not matched to a gene: 3. The germline V gene has CDR1 LNHDA and CDR2 SQIVND (reference sequence). The CDR3 totals 13 residues. This sample stems from a study of shared clonotypes between healthy human individuals. Overall study findings and caveats: Few donors restricted represented genetic and exposure-history diversity.

In the naive CD8 group, cells lacked CD45RO and were positively selected for CCR7, so terminally differentiated effector memory CD45RA+ cells were left out. Those who donated were healthy HIV-negative adults, with no recent acute infections or vaccinations reported. Replicate PCRs run on sorted subsets employed 200 to 250 ng DNA, around 31,000 T cell genomes. Some clones are missing from TCRdb's copy, which holds only in-frame ones; the method was immunoSEQ multiplex PCR. The sample records 450,000 to 700,000 clones, just under 97% being singletons. Source material: naive CD8+ T cells sorted from blood. The V gene is TRBV19, the J gene TRBJ2-7; 7 bases match TRBD2. The clonotype was recovered from a young woman in good health. Here the CDR3 DNA reads TGTGCCAGTAGTATTGGTAGCGGGTACGAGCAGTACTTC. It translates to CASSIGSGYEQYF.